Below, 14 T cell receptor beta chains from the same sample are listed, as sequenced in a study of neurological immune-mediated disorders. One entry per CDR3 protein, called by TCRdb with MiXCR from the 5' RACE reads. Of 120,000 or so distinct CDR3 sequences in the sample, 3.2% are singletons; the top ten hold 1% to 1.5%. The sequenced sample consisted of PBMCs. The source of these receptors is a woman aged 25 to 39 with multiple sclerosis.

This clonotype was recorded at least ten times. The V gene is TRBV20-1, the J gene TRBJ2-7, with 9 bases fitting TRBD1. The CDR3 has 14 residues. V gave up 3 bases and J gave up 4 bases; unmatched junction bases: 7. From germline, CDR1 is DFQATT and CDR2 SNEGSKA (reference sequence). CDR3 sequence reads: CSARPGQGGYEQYF. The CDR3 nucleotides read TGCAGTGCTAGGCCGGGACAGGGAGGGTACGAGCAGTACTTC.

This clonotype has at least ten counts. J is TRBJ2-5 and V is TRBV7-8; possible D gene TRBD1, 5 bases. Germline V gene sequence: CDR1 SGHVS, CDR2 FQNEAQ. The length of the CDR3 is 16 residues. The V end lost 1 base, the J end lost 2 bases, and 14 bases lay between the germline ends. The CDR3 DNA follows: TGTGCCAGCAGCTTAGATTTAGGGGCTGCTCAAGAGACCCAGTACTTC. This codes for CASSLDLGAAQETQYF.

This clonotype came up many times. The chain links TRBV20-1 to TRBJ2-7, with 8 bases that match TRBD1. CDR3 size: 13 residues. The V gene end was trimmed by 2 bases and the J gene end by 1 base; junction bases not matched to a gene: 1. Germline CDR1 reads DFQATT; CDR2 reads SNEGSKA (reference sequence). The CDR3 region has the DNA TGCAGTGCTAGACAGGGGGCTTCCTACGAGCAGTACTTC. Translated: CSARQGASYEQYF.

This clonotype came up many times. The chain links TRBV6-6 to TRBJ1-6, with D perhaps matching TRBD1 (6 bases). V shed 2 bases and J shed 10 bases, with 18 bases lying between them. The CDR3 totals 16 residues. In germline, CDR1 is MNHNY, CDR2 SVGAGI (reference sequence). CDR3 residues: CASSYVGGGEASPLHF. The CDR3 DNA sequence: TGTGCCAGCAGTTACGTGGGTGGGGGCGAGGCGTCACCCCTCCACTTT.

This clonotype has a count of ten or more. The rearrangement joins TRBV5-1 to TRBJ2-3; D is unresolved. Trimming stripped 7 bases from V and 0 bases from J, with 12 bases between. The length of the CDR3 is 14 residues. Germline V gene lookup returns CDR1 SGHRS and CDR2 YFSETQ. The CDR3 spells CASGDPQSTDTQYF. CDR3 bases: TGCGCCAGCGGCGACCCTCAAAGCACAGATACGCAGTATTTT.

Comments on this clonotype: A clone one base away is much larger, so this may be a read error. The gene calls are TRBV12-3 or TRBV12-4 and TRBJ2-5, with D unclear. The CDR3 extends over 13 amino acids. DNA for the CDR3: TGTGCCAGCAGTTTGACTCAACAAGGGACCCAGTACTTC. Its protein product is CASSLTQQGTQYF.

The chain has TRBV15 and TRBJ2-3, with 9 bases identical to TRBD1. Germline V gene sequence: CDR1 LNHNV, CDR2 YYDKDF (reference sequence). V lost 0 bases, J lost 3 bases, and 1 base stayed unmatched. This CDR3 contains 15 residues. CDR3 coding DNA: TGTGCCACCAGCAGAGAGGACAGGGGAACAGATACGCAGTATTTT. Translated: CATSREDRGTDTQYF.

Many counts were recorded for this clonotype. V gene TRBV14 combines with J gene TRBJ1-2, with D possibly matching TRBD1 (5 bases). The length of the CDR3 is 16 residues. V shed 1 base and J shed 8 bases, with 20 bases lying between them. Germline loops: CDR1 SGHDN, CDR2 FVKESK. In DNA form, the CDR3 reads TGTGCCAGCAGCCAAGCCCGGGGCAGGGAAGTGTACGGCTACACCTTC. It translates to CASSQARGREVYGYTF.

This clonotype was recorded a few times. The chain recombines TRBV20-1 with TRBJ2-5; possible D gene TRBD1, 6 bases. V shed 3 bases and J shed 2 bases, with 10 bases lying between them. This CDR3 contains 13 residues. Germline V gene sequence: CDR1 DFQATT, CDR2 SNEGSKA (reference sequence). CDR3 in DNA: TGCAGTGCTAGGGTTACAGGGCAAGAGACCCAGTACTTC. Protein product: CSARVTGQETQYF.

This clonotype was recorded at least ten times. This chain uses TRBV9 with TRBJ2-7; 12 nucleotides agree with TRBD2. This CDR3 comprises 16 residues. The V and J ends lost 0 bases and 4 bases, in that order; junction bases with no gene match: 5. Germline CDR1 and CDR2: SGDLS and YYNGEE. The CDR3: CASSVEPGLAGYEQYF. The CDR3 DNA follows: TGTGCCAGCAGCGTAGAACCGGGACTAGCGGGTTACGAGCAGTACTTC.

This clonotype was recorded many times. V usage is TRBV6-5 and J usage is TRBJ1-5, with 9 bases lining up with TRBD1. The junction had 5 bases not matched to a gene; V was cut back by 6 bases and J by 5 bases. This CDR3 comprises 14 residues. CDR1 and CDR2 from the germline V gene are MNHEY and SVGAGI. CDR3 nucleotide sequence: TGTGCCAGCAGGAGGACAGGGGATGATCAGCCCCAGCATTTT. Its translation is CASRRTGDDQPQHF.

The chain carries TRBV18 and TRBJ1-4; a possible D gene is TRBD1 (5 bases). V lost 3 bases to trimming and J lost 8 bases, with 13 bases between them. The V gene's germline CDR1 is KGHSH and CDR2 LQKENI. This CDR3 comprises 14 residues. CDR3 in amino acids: CASSPDSRREKLFF. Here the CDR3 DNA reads TGTGCCAGCTCACCCGACAGCCGAAGAGAAAAACTGTTTTTT.

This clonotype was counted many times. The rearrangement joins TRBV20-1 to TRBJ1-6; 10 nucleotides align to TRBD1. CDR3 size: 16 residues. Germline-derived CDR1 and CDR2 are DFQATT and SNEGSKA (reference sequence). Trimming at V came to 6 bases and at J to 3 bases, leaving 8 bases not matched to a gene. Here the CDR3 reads CSASRDRGVYNSPLHF. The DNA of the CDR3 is TGCAGTGCGTCTCGGGACAGGGGTGTCTATAATTCACCCCTCCACTTT.

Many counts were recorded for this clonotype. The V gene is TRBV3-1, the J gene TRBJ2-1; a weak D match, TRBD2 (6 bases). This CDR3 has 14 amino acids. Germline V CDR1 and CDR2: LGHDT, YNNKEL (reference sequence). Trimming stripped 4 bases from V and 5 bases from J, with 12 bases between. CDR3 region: CASSRGGKNNEQFF. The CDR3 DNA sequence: TGTGCCAGCAGCCGGGGCGGGAAGAACAATGAGCAGTTCTTC.